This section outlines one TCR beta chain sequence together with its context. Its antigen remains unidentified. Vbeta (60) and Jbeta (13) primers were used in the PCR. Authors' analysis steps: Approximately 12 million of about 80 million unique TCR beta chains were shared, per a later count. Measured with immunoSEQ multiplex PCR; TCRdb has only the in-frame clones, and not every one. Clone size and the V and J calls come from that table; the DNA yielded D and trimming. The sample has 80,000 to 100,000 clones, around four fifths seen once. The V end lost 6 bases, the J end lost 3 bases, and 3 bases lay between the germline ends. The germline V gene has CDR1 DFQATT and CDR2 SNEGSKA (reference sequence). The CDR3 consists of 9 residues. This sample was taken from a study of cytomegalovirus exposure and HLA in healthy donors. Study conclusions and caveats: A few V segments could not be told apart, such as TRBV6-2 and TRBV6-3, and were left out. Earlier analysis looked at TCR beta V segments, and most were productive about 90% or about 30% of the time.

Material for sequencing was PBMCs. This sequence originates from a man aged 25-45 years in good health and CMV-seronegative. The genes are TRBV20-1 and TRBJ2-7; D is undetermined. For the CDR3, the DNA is TGCAGTGCCAACTACGAGCAGTACTTC. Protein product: CSANYEQYF.